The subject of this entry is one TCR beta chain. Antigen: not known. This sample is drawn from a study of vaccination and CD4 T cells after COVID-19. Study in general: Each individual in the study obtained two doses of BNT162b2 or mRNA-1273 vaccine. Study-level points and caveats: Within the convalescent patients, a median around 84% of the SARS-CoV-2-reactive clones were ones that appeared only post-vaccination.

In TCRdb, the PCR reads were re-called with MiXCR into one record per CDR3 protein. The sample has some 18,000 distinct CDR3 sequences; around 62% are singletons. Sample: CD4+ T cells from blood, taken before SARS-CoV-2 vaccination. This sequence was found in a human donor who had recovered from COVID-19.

As DNA, the CDR3 is TGTGCCAGCAGCTTAGCAGGGGCCCGTGAAGCTTTCTTT. It encodes CASSLAGAREAFF. The chain joins TRBV11-2 to TRBJ1-1; perhaps TRBD1 as D (6 bases). The CDR3 is made up of 13 amino acids. V was pared by 1 base and J by 7 bases, with 10 bases between. CDR1 SGHAT and CDR2 FQNNGV come from the germline V gene.